This T cell receptor (beta chain) was found in a study of cytomegalovirus exposure and HLA in healthy donors. Notes on the study in general: An apparent linkage of common viral pathogens to several of the most significant clusters emerged in a later analysis. The authors considered a cluster of highly shared sequence variants likely to be a sequencing artifact.

For this clone: Its antigen remains unknown.

The PCR ran on 60 Vbeta and 13 Jbeta primers. Only in-frame clones appear in the TCRdb table, and some are missing; sequencing was by immunoSEQ multiplex PCR. The sample records approximately 160,000 clones, about 80% being singletons. The CDR3 has 14 residues. V lost 3 bases, J lost 1 base, and 7 bases lay in between. Germline V CDR1 and CDR2: MNHNS, SASEGT. The TCR originated in a man aged 18-30 years in good health and CMV-seropositive. The V call is TRBV6-1, the J call TRBJ1-3; no clear D. What was sequenced was PBMCs. The CDR3 sequence: CASSDLLSGNTIYF. DNA of the CDR3: TGTGCCAGCAGTGATCTTTTATCTGGAAACACCATATATTTT.